The T cell receptor (beta chain) described here comes from a study of blood T cell repertoires in COVID-19. Study background: PBMCs, B-cell-depleted T cells, or T cells provided the cDNA or gDNA that made up the material.

V shed 5 bases, J shed 3 bases, and the junction held 6 bases outside the gene matches. The CDR3 has 14 residues. Germline-derived CDR1 and CDR2 are SGHNT and YENEEA. Profiling relied on immunoSEQ multiplex PCR, and the TCRdb table lists in-frame clones only, not all of them. The repertoire includes around 300,000 clones, 80% to 90% of them detected once, and more than 5% sits in the top ten. This sequence was found in a man aged 25 to 40 who had recovered from COVID-19. The chain joins TRBV11-3 to TRBJ2-5; TRBD1 agrees at 7 bases. The sample comprised PBMCs or T cells enriched from blood (not recorded which). The CDR3 loop reads CASSIAGTEETQYF. The CDR3 bases are TGTGCCAGCAGCATCGCCGGGACAGAAGAGACCCAGTACTTC.